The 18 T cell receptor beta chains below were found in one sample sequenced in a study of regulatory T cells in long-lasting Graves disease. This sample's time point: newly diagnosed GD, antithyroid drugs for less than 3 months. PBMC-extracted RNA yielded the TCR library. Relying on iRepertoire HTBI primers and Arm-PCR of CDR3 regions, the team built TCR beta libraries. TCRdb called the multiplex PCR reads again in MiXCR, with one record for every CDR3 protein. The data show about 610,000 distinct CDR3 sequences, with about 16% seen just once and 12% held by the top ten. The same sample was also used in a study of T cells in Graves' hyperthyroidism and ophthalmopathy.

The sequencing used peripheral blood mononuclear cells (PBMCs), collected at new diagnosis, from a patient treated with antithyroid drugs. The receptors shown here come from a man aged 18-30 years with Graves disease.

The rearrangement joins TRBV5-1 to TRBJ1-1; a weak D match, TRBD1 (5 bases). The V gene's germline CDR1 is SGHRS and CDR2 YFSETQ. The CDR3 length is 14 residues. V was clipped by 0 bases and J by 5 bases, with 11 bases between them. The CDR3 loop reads CASSLDLPGTEAFF. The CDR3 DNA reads TGCGCCAGCAGCTTGGATCTCCCAGGGACTGAAGCTTTCTTT.

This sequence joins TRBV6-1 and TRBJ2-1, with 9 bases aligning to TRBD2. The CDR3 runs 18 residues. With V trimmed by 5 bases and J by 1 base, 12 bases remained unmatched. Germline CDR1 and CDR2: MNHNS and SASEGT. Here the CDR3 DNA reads TGTGCCAGCAGTCGCGAAGACACAGCGGGGGGTTCCTACAATGAGCAGTTCTTC. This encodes CASSREDTAGGSYNEQFF.

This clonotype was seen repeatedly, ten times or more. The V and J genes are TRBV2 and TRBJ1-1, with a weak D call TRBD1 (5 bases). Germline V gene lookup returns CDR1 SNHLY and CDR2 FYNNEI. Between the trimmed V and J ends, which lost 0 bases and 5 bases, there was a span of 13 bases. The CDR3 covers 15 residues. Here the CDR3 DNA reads TGTGCCAGCAGTGAAGCGCAGGGCAGAGTGACTGAAGCTTTCTTT. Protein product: CASSEAQGRVTEAFF.

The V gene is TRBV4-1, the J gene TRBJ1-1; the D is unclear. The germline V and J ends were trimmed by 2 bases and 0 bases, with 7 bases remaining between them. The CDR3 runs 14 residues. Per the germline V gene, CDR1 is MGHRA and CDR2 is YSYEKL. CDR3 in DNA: TGCGCCAGCAGCCAAAGACTGATGAACACTGAAGCTTTCTTT. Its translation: CASSQRLMNTEAFF.

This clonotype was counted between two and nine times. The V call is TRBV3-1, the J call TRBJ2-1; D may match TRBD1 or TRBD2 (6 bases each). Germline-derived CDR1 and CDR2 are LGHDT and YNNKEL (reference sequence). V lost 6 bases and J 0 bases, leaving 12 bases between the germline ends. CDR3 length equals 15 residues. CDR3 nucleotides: TGTGCCAGCAGTAGGAGGGGGGACTCCTACAATGAGCAGTTCTTC. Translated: CASSRRGDSYNEQFF.

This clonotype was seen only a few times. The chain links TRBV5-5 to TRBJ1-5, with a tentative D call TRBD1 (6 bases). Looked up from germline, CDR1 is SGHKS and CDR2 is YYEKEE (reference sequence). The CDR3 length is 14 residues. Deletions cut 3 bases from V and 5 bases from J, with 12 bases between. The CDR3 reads CASSSTGLDQPQHF. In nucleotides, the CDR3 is TGTGCCAGCAGCTCGACAGGTTTGGATCAGCCCCAGCATTTT.

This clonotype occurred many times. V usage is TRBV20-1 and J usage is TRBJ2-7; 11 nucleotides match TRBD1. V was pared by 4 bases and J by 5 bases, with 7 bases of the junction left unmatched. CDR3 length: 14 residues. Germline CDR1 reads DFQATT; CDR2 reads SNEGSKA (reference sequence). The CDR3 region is CSANSRTGGDEQYF. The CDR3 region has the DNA TGCAGTGCTAATTCCCGGACAGGGGGCGACGAGCAGTACTTC.

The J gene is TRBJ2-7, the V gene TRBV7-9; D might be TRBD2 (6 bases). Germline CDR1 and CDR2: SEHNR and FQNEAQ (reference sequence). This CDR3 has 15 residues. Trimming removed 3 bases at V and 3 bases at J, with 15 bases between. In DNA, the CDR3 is TGTGCCAGCAGCTTTGAACTCGGACTATTCTACGAGCAGTACTTC. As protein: CASSFELGLFYEQYF.

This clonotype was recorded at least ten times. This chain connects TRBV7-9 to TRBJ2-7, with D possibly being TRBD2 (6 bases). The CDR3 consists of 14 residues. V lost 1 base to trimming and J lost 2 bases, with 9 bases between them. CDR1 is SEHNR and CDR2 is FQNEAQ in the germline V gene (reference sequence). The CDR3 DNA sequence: TGTGCCAGCAGCTTAGGGCGGGGCGCCTACGAGCAGTACTTC. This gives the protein CASSLGRGAYEQYF.

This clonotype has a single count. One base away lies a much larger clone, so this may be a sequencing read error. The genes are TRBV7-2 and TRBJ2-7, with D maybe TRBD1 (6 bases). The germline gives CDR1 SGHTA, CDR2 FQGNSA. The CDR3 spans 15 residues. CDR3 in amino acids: CASSFAQGRTYGQYF. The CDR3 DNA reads TGTGCCAGCAGCTTTGCGCAGGGGCGGACCTACGGGCAGTACTTC.

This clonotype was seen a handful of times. CDR3 sequence reads: CASSANLGDIQYF. The CDR3 bases are TGTGCCAGCAGCGCAAACCTCGGGGACATTCAGTACTTC. The chain carries TRBV9 and TRBJ2-4; the D gene is possibly TRBD2 (5 bases). The V end lost 3 bases, the J end lost 8 bases, and 12 bases lay between the germline ends. Germline V lookup: CDR1 SGDLS, CDR2 YYNGEE. The CDR3 has 13 residues. The full variable domain, completed using reference TRBV9 and TRBJ2-4, is DSGVTQTPKHLITATGQRVTLRCSPRSGDLSVYWYQQSLDQGLQFLIQYYNGEERAKGNILERFSAQQFPDLHSELNLSSLELGDSALYFCASSANLGDIQYFGAGTRLSVL.

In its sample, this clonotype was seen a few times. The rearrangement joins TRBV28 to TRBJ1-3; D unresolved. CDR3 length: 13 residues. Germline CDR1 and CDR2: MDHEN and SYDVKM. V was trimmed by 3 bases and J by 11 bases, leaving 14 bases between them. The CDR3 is CASSLFGSGSIYF. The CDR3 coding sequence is TGTGCCAGCAGTTTGTTCGGGTCGGGCTCCATATATTTT.

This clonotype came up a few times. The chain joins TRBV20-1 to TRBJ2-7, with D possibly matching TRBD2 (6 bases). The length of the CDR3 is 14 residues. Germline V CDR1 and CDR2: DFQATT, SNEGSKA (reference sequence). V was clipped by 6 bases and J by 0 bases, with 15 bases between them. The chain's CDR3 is CSARRGSTSYEQYF. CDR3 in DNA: TGCAGTGCGCGGAGGGGTTCCACCTCCTACGAGCAGTACTTC.

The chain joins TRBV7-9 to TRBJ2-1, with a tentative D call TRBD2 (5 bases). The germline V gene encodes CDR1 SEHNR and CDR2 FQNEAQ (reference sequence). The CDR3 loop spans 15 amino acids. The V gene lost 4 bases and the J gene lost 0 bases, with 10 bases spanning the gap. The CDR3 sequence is CASSSTRGSYNEQFF. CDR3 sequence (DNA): TGTGCCAGCAGCTCTACACGGGGCTCCTACAATGAGCAGTTCTTC.

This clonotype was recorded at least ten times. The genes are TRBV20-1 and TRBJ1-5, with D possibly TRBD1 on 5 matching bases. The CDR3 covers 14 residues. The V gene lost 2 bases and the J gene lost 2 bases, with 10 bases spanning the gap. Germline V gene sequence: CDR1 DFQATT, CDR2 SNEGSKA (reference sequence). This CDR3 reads CSARFGAGNQPQHF. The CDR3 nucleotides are TGCAGTGCTAGATTCGGGGCGGGCAATCAGCCCCAGCATTTT.

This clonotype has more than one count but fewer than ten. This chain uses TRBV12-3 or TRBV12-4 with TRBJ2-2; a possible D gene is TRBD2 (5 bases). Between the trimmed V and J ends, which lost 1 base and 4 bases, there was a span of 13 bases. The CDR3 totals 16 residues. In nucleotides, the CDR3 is TGTGCCAGCAGTTTAGAATCCCCAGCGGTCACCGGGGAGCTGTTTTTT. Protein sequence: CASSLESPAVTGELFF.

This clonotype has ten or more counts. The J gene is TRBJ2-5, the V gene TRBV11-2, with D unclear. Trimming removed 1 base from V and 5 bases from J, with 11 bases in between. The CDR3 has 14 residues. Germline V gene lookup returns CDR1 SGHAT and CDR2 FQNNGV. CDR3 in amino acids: CASSLVKDLETQYF. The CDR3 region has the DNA TGTGCCAGCAGCTTAGTCAAGGACCTGGAGACCCAGTACTTC.

This CDR3 reads CATSRDLSGNEQFF. The CDR3 DNA is TGTGCCACCAGCAGAGATCTTTCGGGCAATGAGCAGTTCTTC. The V and J genes are TRBV15 and TRBJ2-1; D is uncertain. V was pared by 0 bases and J by 6 bases, with 9 bases between. The germline gives CDR1 LNHNV, CDR2 YYDKDF (reference sequence). The CDR3 contains 14 residues.